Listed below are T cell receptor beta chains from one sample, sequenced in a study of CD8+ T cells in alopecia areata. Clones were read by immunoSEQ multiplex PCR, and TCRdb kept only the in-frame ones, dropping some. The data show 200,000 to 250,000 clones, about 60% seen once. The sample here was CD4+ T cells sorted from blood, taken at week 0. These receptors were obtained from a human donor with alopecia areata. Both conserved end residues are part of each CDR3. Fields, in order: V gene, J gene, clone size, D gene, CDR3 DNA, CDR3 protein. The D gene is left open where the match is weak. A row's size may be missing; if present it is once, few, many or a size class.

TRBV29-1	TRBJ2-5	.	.	TGCAGCGTTAAAACTAGTTTTGAGACCCAGTACTTC	CSVKTSFETQYF
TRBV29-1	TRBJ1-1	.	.	TGCAGCGTTGAAAGATTGGCGGCGGGCACTGAAGCTTTCTTT	CSVERLAAGTEAFF
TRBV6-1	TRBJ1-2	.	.	TGTGCCAGCAGGAACTCCCTCTATGGCTACACCTTC	CASRNSLYGYTF
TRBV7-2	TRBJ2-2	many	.	TGTGCCAGCAGCTTTCAGGGAACCGGGGAGCTGTTTTTT	CASSFQGTGELFF
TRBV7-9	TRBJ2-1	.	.	TGTGCCAGCAGCAATATAGGACAGCACAATGAGCAGTTCTTC	CASSNIGQHNEQFF
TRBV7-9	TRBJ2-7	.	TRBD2	TGTGCCAGCAGCTTAGTAGGAGCTAGCGGGAGCTACGAGCAGTACTTC	CASSLVGASGSYEQYF
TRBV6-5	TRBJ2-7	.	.	TGTGCCAGCAGTCAGTGGTGGGGAGACGAGCAGTACTTC	CASSQWWGDEQYF
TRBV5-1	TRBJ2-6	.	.	TGCGCCAGCAGCTTGGGTGGGACAACTGGGGCCAACGTCCTGACTTTC	CASSLGGTTGANVLTF
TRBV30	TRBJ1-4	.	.	TGTGCCTGGAATTTGGGGAATGAAAAGCTGTTTTTT	CAWNLGNEKLFF
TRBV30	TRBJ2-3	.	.	TGTGCCTGGAGTGTACCAAGTTTGGGTACGCAGTATTTT	CAWSVPSLGTQYF
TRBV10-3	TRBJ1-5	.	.	TGTGCCATCAGTGAGACAGTCGATCAGCCCCAGCATTTT	CAISETVDQPQHF
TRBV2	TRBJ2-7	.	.	TGTGCCAGCATATCCACCTTAGGCGGAGCCTACGAGCAGTACTTC	CASISTLGGAYEQYF
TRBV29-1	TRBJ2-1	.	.	TGCAGCGTTGCCGTTGGGGGGTACCCTTACAATGAGCAGTTCTTC	CSVAVGGYPYNEQFF
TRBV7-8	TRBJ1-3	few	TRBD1	TGTGCCAGCAGCTCACTACCGGGACAGATTTCTGGAAACACCATATATTTT	CASSSLPGQISGNTIYF
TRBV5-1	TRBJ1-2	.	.	TGCGCCAGCAGCTCGTGGACGGCGACGTTCACGGCCTATGGCTACACCTTC	CASSSWTATFTAYGYTF
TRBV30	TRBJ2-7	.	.	TGTGCCTGGAACAACCTGGGGGAAGGAGTGCGCGAGCAGTACTTC	CAWNNLGEGVREQYF
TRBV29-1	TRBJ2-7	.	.	TGCAGCGTTGGGAGGAGTTACGAGCAGTACTTC	CSVGRSYEQYF
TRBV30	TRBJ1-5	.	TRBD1	TGTGCCTGGAGGACAGGGGGGGATCAGCCCCAGCATTTT	CAWRTGGDQPQHF
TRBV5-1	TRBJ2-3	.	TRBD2	TGCGCCAGCAGCTTGGTAGCGGGGGCTGATACGCAGTATTTT	CASSLVAGADTQYF
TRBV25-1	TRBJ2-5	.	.	TGTGCCAGCAGGTCCTACCGGGAGACCCAGTACTTC	CASRSYRETQYF
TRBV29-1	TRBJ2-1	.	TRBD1	TGCAGCGTTGAAAAGGACAGGGTCCATGAGCAGTTCTTC	CSVEKDRVHEQFF
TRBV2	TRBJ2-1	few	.	TGTGCCAGCAGACTGGGCGTCTACAATGAGCAGTTCTTC	CASRLGVYNEQFF
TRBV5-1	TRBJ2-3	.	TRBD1	TGCGCCAGCAGCTTGGGGCCCCCGGGACAGACCACAGATACGCAGTATTTT	CASSLGPPGQTTDTQYF
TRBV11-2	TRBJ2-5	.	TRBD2	TGTGCCAGCCGAGTAGCGGGAGCGGGGGAGACCCAGTACTTC	CASRVAGAGETQYF
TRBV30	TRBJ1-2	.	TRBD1	TGTGCCTGGAGTTTAAACAGGGGGAACTATGGCTACACCTTC	CAWSLNRGNYGYTF
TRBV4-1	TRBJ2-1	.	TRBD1	TGCGCCAGCAGCCGCGACAGGGGAAACTACAATGAGCAGTTCTTC	CASSRDRGNYNEQFF
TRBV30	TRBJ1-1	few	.	TGTGCCTCCGCCCGACGGGGTAATGGCGCTGAAGCTTTCTTT	CASARRGNGAEAFF
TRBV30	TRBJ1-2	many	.	TGTGCCTGGGACACAGGGTTCAGGGGCTACACCTTC	CAWDTGFRGYTF
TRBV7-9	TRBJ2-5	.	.	TGTGCCAGCAGTAACAGCGCAGGAACCCAGTACTTC	CASSNSAGTQYF
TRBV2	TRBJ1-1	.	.	TGTGCCAGCAGTGTTTTCATGAACACTGAAGCTTTCTTT	CASSVFMNTEAFF
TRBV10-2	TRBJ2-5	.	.	TGCGCCAGCCGGGTCCTTACTACAGAGACCCAGTACTTC	CASRVLTTETQYF
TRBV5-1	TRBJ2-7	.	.	TGCGCCAGCAGCTTGGGGACTCCAAACTACGAGCAGTACTTC	CASSLGTPNYEQYF
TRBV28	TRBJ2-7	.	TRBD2	TGTGCCAGCAATTCCGGGGGGACGGTTCCCTACGAGCAGTACTTC	CASNSGGTVPYEQYF
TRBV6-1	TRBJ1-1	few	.	TGTGCCAGCAGTGAAAATGTAGGCAGAATGAACACTGAAGCTTTCTTT	CASSENVGRMNTEAFF
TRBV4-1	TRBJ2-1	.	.	TGCGCCAGCAGCCAGTTCTTTGTTGGCGGTTCCTACAATGAGCAGTTCTTC	CASSQFFVGGSYNEQFF
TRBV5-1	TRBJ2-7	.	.	TGCGCCAGCAGCACAGGACACAACTACGAGCAGTACTTC	CASSTGHNYEQYF
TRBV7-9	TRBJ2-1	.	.	TGTGCCAGCAGCCCAACAGGTGCAGGGCCCTATTACAATGAGCAGTTCTTC	CASSPTGAGPYYNEQFF
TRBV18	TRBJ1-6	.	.	TGTGCCAGCTCACCACTTTCCGGGAGCTCCTATAATTCACCCCTCCACTTT	CASSPLSGSSYNSPLHF
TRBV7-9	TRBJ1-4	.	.	TGTGCCAGCAGCTTTACCGTCAATGAAAAACTGTTTTTT	CASSFTVNEKLFF
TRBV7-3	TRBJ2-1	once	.	TGTGCCAGCAGCTCGCTGCCCTACGGCAATGAGCAGTTCTTC	CASSSLPYGNEQFF
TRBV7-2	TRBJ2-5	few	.	TGTGCCAGCAGCTTAGCTGGTCAGGGATACCAAGAGACCCAGTACTTC	CASSLAGQGYQETQYF
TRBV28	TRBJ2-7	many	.	TGTGCCAGCAGTTCCCAGCGGGAGCAGTACTTC	CASSSQREQYF
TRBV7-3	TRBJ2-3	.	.	TGTGCCAGCAGCCTTCAGGCCACAGATACGCAGTATTTT	CASSLQATDTQYF
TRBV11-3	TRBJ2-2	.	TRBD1	TGTGCCAGCAGCCGCGGACAGGCGAACACCGGGGAGCTGTTTTTT	CASSRGQANTGELFF
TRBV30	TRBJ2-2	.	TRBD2	TGTGCCTGGGGACTAGCGGGAGCCACCGGGGAGCTGTTTTTT	CAWGLAGATGELFF
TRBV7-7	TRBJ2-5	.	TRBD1	TGTGCCAGCAGCTTAGGACAGGGCGGTCAAGAGACCCAGTACTTC	CASSLGQGGQETQYF
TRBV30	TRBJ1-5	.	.	TGTGCCTGGAGCAAAGGGGCTAACAATCAGCCCCAGCATTTT	CAWSKGANNQPQHF
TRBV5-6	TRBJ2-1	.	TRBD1	TGTGCCAGCAGCCTTACTGACAGGGTATTGCTCAATGAGCAGTTCTTC	CASSLTDRVLLNEQFF
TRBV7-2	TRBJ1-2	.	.	TGTGCCAGCAGCTTAGTAAAGGGGGGTAACTATGGCTACACCTTC	CASSLVKGGNYGYTF
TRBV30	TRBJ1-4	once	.	TGTGCCTCCGGACGAGAAGAAAAACTGTTTTTT	CASGREEKLFF
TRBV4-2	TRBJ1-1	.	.	TGTGCCAGCAGCCAAGGTTATTTGGAGGGGAGATCCAACACTGAAGCTTTCTTT	CASSQGYLEGRSNTEAFF
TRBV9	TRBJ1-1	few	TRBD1	TGTGCCAGCAGCATCAGGGGGGGTGCGAACACTGAAGCTTTCTTT	CASSIRGGANTEAFF
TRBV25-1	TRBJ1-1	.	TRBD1	TGTGCCAGCACAGACAGGGGGCGGTCGGCTTTCTTT	CASTDRGRSAFF
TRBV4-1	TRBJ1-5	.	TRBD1	TGCGCCAGCAGCCCAAGTCCGGGACAGGGGGCGCACGGCAATCAGCCCCAGCATTTT	CASSPSPGQGAHGNQPQHF
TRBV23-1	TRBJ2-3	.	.	TGCGCCAGCGGATCCTCCGTCGGGCTAGGGGCAGATACGCAGTATTTT	CASGSSVGLGADTQYF